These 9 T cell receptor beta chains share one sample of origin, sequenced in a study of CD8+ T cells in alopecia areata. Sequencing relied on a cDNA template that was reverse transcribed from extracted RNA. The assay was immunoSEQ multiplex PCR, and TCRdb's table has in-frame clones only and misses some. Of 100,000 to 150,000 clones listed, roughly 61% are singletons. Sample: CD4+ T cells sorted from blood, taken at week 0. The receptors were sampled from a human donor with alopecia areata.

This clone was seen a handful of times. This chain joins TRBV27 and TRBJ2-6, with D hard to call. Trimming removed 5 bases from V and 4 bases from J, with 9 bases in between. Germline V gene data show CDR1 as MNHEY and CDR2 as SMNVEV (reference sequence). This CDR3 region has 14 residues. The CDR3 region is CASSLYAGANVLTF. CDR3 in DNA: TGTGCCAGCAGTCTCTACGCGGGGGCCAACGTCCTGACTTTC. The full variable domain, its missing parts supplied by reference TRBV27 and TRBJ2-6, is EAQVTQNPRYLITVTGKKLTVTCSQNMNHEYMSWYRQDPGLGLRQIYYSMNVEVTDKGDVPEGYKVSRKEKRNFPLILESPSPNQTSLYFCASSLYAGANVLTFGAGSRLTVL.

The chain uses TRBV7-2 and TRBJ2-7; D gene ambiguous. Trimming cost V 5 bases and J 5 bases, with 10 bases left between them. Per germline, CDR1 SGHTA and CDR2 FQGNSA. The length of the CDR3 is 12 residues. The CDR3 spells CASSLRAHEQYF. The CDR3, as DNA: TGTGCCAGCAGCCTCCGGGCCCACGAGCAGTACTTC.

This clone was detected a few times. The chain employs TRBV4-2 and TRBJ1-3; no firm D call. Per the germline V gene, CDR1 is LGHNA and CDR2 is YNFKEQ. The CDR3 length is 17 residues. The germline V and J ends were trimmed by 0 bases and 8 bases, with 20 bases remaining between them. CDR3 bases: TGTGCCAGCAGCCAAGATCAAGTAGGTCTGCGAGGCGACACCATATATTTT. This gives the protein CASSQDQVGLRGDTIYF.

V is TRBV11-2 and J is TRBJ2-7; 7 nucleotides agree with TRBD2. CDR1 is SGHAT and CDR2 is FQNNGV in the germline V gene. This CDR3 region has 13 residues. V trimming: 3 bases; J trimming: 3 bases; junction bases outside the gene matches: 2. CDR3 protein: CASSFLADYEQYF. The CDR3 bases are TGTGCCAGCAGCTTCCTAGCGGACTACGAGCAGTACTTC.

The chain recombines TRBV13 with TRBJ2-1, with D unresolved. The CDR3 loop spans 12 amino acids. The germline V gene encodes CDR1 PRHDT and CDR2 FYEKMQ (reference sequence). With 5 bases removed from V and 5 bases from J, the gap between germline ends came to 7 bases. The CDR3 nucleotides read TGTGCCAGCAGCGCCCCTGACAATGAGCAGTTCTTC. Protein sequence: CASSAPDNEQFF.

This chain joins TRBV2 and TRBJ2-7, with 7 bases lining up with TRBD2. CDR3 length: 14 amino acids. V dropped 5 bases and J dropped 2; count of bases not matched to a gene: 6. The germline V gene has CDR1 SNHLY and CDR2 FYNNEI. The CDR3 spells CASSPWRGTYEQYF. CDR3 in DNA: TGTGCCAGCAGTCCCTGGCGGGGGACCTACGAGCAGTACTTC.

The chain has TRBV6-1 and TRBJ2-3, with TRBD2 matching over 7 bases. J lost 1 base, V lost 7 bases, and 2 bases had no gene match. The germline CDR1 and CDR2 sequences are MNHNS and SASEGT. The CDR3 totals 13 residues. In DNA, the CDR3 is TGTGCCAGCATCACTAGCGGCACAGATACGCAGTATTTT. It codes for CASITSGTDTQYF.

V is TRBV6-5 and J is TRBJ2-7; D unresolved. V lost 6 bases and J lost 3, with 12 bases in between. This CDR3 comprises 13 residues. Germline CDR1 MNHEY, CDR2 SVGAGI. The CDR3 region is CASSRSHSYEQYF. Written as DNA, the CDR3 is TGTGCCAGCAGCCGATCCCACAGCTACGAGCAGTACTTC.

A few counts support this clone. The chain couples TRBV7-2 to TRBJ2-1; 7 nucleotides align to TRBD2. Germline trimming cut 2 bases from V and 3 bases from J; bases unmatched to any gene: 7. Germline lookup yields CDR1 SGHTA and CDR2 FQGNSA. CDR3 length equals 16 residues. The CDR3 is CASSLMRTRDYNEQFF. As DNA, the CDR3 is TGTGCCAGCAGCTTAATGAGGACTAGAGACTACAATGAGCAGTTCTTC. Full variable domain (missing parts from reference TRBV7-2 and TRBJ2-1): GAGVSQSPSNKVTEKGKDVELRCDPISGHTALYWYRQSLGQGLEFLIYFQGNSAPDKSGLPSDRFSAERTGGSVSTLTIQRTQQEDSAVYLCASSLMRTRDYNEQFFGPGTRLTVL.